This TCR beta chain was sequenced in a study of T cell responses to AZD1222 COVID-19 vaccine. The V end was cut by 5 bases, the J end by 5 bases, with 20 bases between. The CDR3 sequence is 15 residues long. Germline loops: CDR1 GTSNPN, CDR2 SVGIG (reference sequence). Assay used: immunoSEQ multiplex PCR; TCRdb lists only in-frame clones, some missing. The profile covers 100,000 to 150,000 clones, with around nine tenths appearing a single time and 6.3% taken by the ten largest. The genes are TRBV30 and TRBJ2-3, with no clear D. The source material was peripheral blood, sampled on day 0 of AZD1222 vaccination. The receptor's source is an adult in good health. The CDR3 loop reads CAWENPGQAKDTQYF. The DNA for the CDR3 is TGTGCCTGGGAAAATCCCGGTCAGGCGAAAGATACGCAGTATTTT.